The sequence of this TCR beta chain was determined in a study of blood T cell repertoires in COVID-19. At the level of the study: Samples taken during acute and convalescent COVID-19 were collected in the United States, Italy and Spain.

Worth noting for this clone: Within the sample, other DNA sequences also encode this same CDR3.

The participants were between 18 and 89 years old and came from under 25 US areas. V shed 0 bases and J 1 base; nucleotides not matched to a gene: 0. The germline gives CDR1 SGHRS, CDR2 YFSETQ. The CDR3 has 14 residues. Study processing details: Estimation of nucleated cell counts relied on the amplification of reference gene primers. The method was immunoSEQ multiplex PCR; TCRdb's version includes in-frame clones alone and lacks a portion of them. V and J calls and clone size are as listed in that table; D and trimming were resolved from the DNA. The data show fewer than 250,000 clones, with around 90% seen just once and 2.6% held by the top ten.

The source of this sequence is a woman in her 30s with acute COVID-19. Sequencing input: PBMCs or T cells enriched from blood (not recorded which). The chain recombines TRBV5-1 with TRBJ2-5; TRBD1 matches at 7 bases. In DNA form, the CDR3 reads TGCGCCAGCAGCTTGGGGGACAGCCAAGAGACCCAGTACTTC. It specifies CASSLGDSQETQYF.